This T cell receptor (beta chain) was identified in a study of blood T cell repertoires in COVID-19. At the level of the study: The United States, Italy and Spain supplied acute and convalescent COVID-19 samples.

Authors' data handling: The assay estimated nucleated cells by amplifying reference gene primers. Generated by immunoSEQ multiplex PCR, the TCRdb table keeps only in-frame clones and is missing some. V and J calls and clone size are as listed in that table; D and trimming were resolved from the DNA. The sample has approximately 270,000 clones, 85% to 90% seen once; the top ten hold under 1.5%. This sequence was found in a man older than 75 with acute or convalescent COVID-19. Input material: peripheral blood.

The CDR3 protein is CASGSRTVFAEAFF. CDR3 in DNA: TGTGCTAGTGGTTCCCGGACAGTCTTCGCTGAAGCTTTCTTT. J is TRBJ1-1 and V is TRBV12-5; D is perhaps TRBD1 (6 bases). CDR3 length equals 14 residues. V was shortened by 4 bases and J by 6 bases, with 15 bases between the two germline ends. The V gene's germline CDR1 is LGHNT and CDR2 FRNRAP. Full variable domain (missing parts from reference TRBV12-5 and TRBJ1-1): DARVTQTPRHKVTEMGQEVTMRCQPILGHNTVFWYRQTMMQGLELLAYFRNRAPLDDSGMPKDRFSAEMPDATLATLKIQPSEPRDSAVYFCASGSRTVFAEAFFGQGTRLTVV.